Shown below are 15 T cell receptor beta chains from a single sample sequenced in a study of blood T cell repertoires in COVID-19. Data came from immunoSEQ multiplex PCR; TCRdb stores just in-frame clones and leaves some out. The sample yields some 130,000 clones, more than 70% seen once. Sequencing input: peripheral blood. Source of these receptors: a man aged 55 to 70 with acute or convalescent COVID-19.

The chain uses TRBV6-5 and TRBJ1-5, with 8 bases matching TRBD1. Trimming took 2 bases from V and 7 from J; bases not matched to a gene: 7. Germline V gene lookup returns CDR1 MNHEY and CDR2 SVGAGI. The CDR3 contains 15 residues. CDR3 bases: TGTGCCAGCAGTTACACCGACAGGGGAGGCCAGCCCCAGCATTTT. This sequence encodes CASSYTDRGGQPQHF.

V is TRBV5-6 and J is TRBJ2-3; no definite D call. Germline V gene lookup returns CDR1 SGHDT and CDR2 YYEEEE. Trimming cost V 0 bases and J 3 bases, with 8 bases left between them. The CDR3 is made up of 14 amino acids. CDR3 amino acids: CASSLVLSTDTQYF. CDR3 nucleotides: TGTGCCAGCAGCTTGGTTCTCTCTACAGATACGCAGTATTTT.

This chain connects TRBV5-1 to TRBJ1-2; no firm D call. V lost 4 bases, J lost 4 bases, and 17 bases lay in between. Germline lookup yields CDR1 SGHRS and CDR2 YFSETQ. This CDR3 is built from 15 residues. This CDR3 is CASSPEAQRTYGYTF. The DNA of the CDR3 is TGCGCCAGCAGCCCGGAGGCACAGAGGACCTATGGCTACACCTTC. Variable domain in full (rest from reference TRBV5-1 and TRBJ1-2): KAGVTQTPRYLIKTRGQQVTLSCSPISGHRSVSWYQQTPGQGLQFLFEYFSETQRNKGNFPGRFSGRQFSNSRSEMNVSTLELGDSALYLCASSPEAQRTYGYTFGSGTRLTVV.

The chain recombines TRBV28 with TRBJ1-1; no firm D call. V was cut by 7 bases and J by 0 bases, with 12 bases left in between. The CDR3 is made up of 14 amino acids. CDR1 is MDHEN, CDR2 SYDVKM, per germline. CDR3 region: CASTPNLLNTEAFF. CDR3 nucleotides: TGTGCCAGCACCCCTAATCTACTGAACACTGAAGCTTTCTTT.

This sequence joins TRBV12-5 and TRBJ2-1; 8 positions match TRBD2. Germline CDR1 reads LGHNT; CDR2 reads FRNRAP. Losses at the gene ends were 2 bases for V and 2 bases for J; bases not matched to a gene: 8. The CDR3 covers 17 residues. CDR3 sequence (DNA): TGTGCTAGTGGTTTGACTGTAGCGGGGCCTACCTACAATGAGCAGTTCTTC. This gives the protein CASGLTVAGPTYNEQFF.

The chain couples TRBV30 to TRBJ1-5; TRBD1 matches at 7 bases. This CDR3 is built from 15 residues. Per the germline V gene, CDR1 is GTSNPN and CDR2 is SVGIG (reference sequence). The junction had 10 bases not matched to a gene; V was cut back by 5 bases and J by 3 bases. DNA of the CDR3: TGTGCCTGGGCGACCGATGGGACAGACAATCAGCCCCAGCATTTT. This sequence encodes CAWATDGTDNQPQHF. Full variable domain (rest looked up from reference TRBV30 and TRBJ1-5): SQTIHQWPATLVQPVGSPLSLECTVEGTSNPNLYWYRQAAGRGLQLLFYSVGIGQISSEVPQNLSASRPQDRQFILSSKKLLLSDSGFYLCAWATDGTDNQPQHFGDGTRLSIL.

This clone was seen just once. The chain links TRBV6-5 to TRBJ1-1; D not certain. Between the trimmed V and J ends, which lost 5 bases and 1 base, there was a span of 8 bases. The CDR3 is 13 residues long. The V gene's germline CDR1 is MNHEY and CDR2 SVGAGI. CDR3 nucleotides: TGTGCCAGCAGTACTAAGGAGAACACTGAAGCTTTCTTT. Residues: CASSTKENTEAFF.

The gene calls are TRBV19 and TRBJ2-1; TRBD1 aligns across 11 bases. This CDR3 has 14 residues. CDR1 is LNHDA, CDR2 SQIVND, per germline (reference sequence). V trimming: 11 bases; J trimming: 10 bases; junction bases outside the gene matches: 13. Here the CDR3 reads CASGRGTGGGEQFF. CDR3 DNA sequence: TGTGCCTCCGGACGCGGGACAGGGGGTGGCGAGCAGTTCTTC.

J is TRBJ2-7 and V is TRBV7-2; 7 bases agree with TRBD2. The V segment lost 4 bases and the J segment 5 bases; nucleotides outside the gene matches: 5. Germline V lookup: CDR1 SGHTA, CDR2 FQGNSA. The CDR3 runs to 13 residues. The CDR3 loop is CASSYPGLHEQYF. CDR3 in DNA: TGTGCCAGCAGCTACCCGGGACTACACGAGCAGTACTTC.

V gene TRBV7-8 combines with J gene TRBJ2-2, with 12 nucleotides matching TRBD2. CDR3 length equals 18 residues. Per germline, CDR1 SGHVS and CDR2 FQNEAQ. V lost 5 bases and J lost 6; bases outside the gene matches: 13. CDR3 coding DNA: TGTGCCAGCAGCAGGTCTAGCGGGAGGGCCTTTCGTGCCGGGGAGCTGTTTTTT. It is translated as CASSRSSGRAFRAGELFF.

In regard to this clone: In the same sample, other DNA sequences code for this CDR3. V and J are TRBV9 and TRBJ2-7, with D tentatively TRBD2 (6 bases). V lost 1 base to trimming and J lost 1 base, with 9 bases between them. The CDR3 covers 14 residues. The germline gives CDR1 SGDLS, CDR2 YYNGEE. In DNA form, the CDR3 reads TGTGCCAGCAGCGTACGGGGAGGATCCTACGAGCAGTACTTC. Translated: CASSVRGGSYEQYF.

The chain links TRBV7-9 to TRBJ1-2; 8 nucleotides line up with TRBD1. The CDR3 totals 13 residues. Looked up from germline, CDR1 is SEHNR and CDR2 is FQNEAQ (reference sequence). J lost 8 bases, V lost 5 bases, and 7 bases had no gene match. The CDR3 DNA reads as TGTGCCAGCAGCCTTGGACAGGGAAACGGCTACACCTTC. It is translated as CASSLGQGNGYTF.

This clone showed up just a few times. Other DNA sequences from this sample encode an identical CDR3 as well. The CDR3 loop is CASSVIAGGPDTGELFF. DNA for the CDR3: TGTGCCAGCAGCGTAATAGCGGGGGGGCCAGACACCGGGGAGCTGTTTTTT. The chain links TRBV9 to TRBJ2-2; TRBD2 agrees at 11 bases. The CDR3 consists of 17 residues. J lost 3 bases, V lost 1 base, and 5 bases had no gene match. The germline gives CDR1 SGDLS, CDR2 YYNGEE.

The chain has TRBV6-2 or TRBV6-3 and TRBJ1-1; D is uncertain. Per germline, CDR1 MNHEY and CDR2 SVGEGT. Trimming took 0 bases from V and 1 from J, leaving 6 bases between them. The CDR3 consists of 14 residues. Here the CDR3 reads CASSYSEQNTEAFF. CDR3 DNA: TGTGCCAGCAGTTACTCAGAACAGAACACTGAAGCTTTCTTT.

The V and J genes are TRBV30 and TRBJ2-2; 9 bases are shared with TRBD2. The CDR3 is 14 residues long. Germline trimming cut 1 base from V and 12 bases from J; bases unmatched to any gene: 9. Germline-derived CDR1 and CDR2 are GTSNPN and SVGIG (reference sequence). CDR3 nucleotide sequence: TGTGCCTGGAGTGAGGGGCTAGCGGGGATCAAGCTGTTTTTT. Its translation is CAWSEGLAGIKLFF.